Below, one TCR beta chain is given with its context. Its antigen is still unknown. Base qualities are not at hand, and no much larger clone is one base apart. The immunoSEQ Assay, a bias-controlled multiplex PCR, was used to amplify TCRbeta CDR3 regions from genomic DNA. The source study handled its data this way. The number of nucleated cells in each sample was estimated from the amplification of reference gene primers within the assay. To quantify the absolute abundance of each unique TCRbeta CDR3 rearrangement, sequence reads were collapsed and filtered. For each sample, productive Simpson clonality was calculated as the square root of Simpson's diversity index over productive rearrangements. The table was pulled from immuneACCESS by TCRdb, which kept in-frame rearrangements only. Such tables lose some clones; where checked, under half of the loss comes from unresolved V genes, and the rest has no known cause. V, J and clone size are taken as reported in that table, and D and trimming were inferred from the DNA itself. The sample contains fewer than 250,000 clones, approximately 86% of them found a single time. Of the sample, 5% to 7% falls within the top ten clones.

This record comes from a study of blood T cell repertoires in COVID-19 (TCRdb year 2020). General notes on the study: The collaborator samples originated in the United States, Italy and Spain and spanned the acute and convalescent phases of COVID-19. The prospective study material was composed of cDNA or gDNA derived from T cells, B-cell-depleted T cells, or PBMCs. Deeply sampled blood TCRbeta repertoires from subjects exposed to, actively infected with, or recovered from COVID-19 were included in the dataset. The repertoires were released in a freely available public database intended as a resource for research on the immune response to SARS-CoV-2. The samples were drawn from the first 160 participants of the ongoing ImmuneRACE study and from 950 to 1,500 subjects provided by 6 global collaborators. Sample metadata almost always included a de-identified subject ID, COVID-19 status, age in years and sex. Where HLA class I and class II types were available, the types were taken from metadata supplied by the sample provider, not from assay-based typing.

Each collaborating institution followed its own protocols to collect whole blood in K2EDTA tubes. For TCRbeta analysis, collaborators shipped samples in one of three forms: frozen whole blood, isolated PBMCs, or DNA extracted from either of those sample types. Summary of the overall study and its limitations: Clinical and demographic metadata were provided uncurated, with the amount varying by source and participant.

The TCR comes from a woman in her fifties or sixties with active or convalescent COVID-19. The sample taken for sequencing was peripheral blood.

The CDR3 region has the sequence CASSATGLGYNEQFF. The DNA reads TGTGCCAGCAGTGCTACAGGGTTAGGATACAATGAGCAGTTCTTC. The V gene is TRBV2 and the J gene is TRBJ2-1; TRBD1 could be the D gene, as 6 bases match. Inclusive of the bounding cysteine and phenylalanine, the CDR3 is 15 residues long. The entry retains the CDR3 DNA only, 45 bases that are in frame from base 1. Via the germline V gene, CDR1 is SNHLY and CDR2 FYNNEI. V is clipped by 4 bases and J by 4 bases, and the sequence between their germline boundaries is 14 bases long. Extended through the reference TRBV2 and TRBJ2-1 proteins, this CDR3 yields the full variable domain: EPEVTQTPSHQVTQMGQEVILRCVPISNHLYFYWYRQILGQKVEFLVSFYNNEISEKSEIFDDQFSVERPDGSNFTLKIRSTKLEDSAMYFCASSATGLGYNEQFFGPGTRLTVL.